This T cell receptor beta chain was sequenced in a study of Graves' ophthalmopathy and Graves' hyperthyroidism. Study-level points and caveats: The majority of expanded thyroid clonotypes above 0.001 frequency also occurred in blood.

This clonotype has a count of ten or more. Its antigen is still unknown. The authors amplified TCR beta CDR3 regions, and they did so from RNA transcripts for repertoire sequencing. A first-round RT-PCR used HTBI primers, followed by a second-round multiplex PCR. TCRdb re-called the multiplex PCR reads with MiXCR, one entry per CDR3 protein. The data contain approximately 330,000 distinct CDR3 sequences, roughly 16% of them seen just once; the ten biggest clones take up 10% to 15%. The sample comprised peripheral blood. The TCR comes from an adult man with Graves' ophthalmopathy.

In nucleotides, the CDR3 is TGCAGTGCTAATAAGGGGGACAGGGCGACCTACGAGCAGTACTTC. Translating it yields CSANKGDRATYEQYF. The gene calls are TRBV20-1 and TRBJ2-7; 9 bases fit TRBD1. The V and J ends lost 4 bases and 2 bases, in that order; junction bases with no gene match: 9. In germline, CDR1 is DFQATT, CDR2 SNEGSKA (reference sequence). The CDR3 is 15 amino acids.